This T cell receptor (beta chain) was identified during a study of breast tumors, draining lymph nodes, adjacent tissues. Findings and caveats of the study: Data only fit, rather than demonstrated, lymph node origin of most tumor T cells. Data fit most tumor T cells coming from lymph node, expanding in tumor. Tumors had less TCR diversity than lymph nodes, more than nontumor tissue. Luminal-like breast cancer showed significantly greater tumor-nontumor repertoire similarity than basal-like breast cancer did.

TCRdb reprocessed the multiplex PCR reads with MiXCR, giving one entry per CDR3 protein. The table shows just over 30,000 distinct CDR3 sequences, with roughly three fifths occurring only once. Of note for this clonotype: Its antigen is currently unknown.

Trimming removed 6 bases from V and 1 base from J; junction bases left unmatched: 5. The CDR3 extends over 14 amino acids. Sample: breast tumor tissue. This chain connects TRBV12-3 or TRBV12-4 to TRBJ1-2; TRBD1 matches 7 bases. This receptor was taken from a female donor with breast cancer. Some clones in this sample may be carry-over from other donors' samples. In nucleotides, the CDR3 is TGTGCCAGCAGGACCCGACAGGGTAACTATGGCTACACCTTC. This encodes CASRTRQGNYGYTF.